This entry concerns a single T cell receptor beta chain. The data were taken from a study of blood T cell repertoires in COVID-19. Profiled with immunoSEQ multiplex PCR; TCRdb holds only in-frame clones, not every one. The sample consists of a few hundred thousand clones, approximately 80% of them appearing once. With 3 bases removed from V and 6 bases from J, the gap between germline ends came to 12 bases. Germline lookup yields CDR1 MNHEY and CDR2 SMNVEV (reference sequence). The CDR3 length is 14 residues. The chain links TRBV27 to TRBJ2-1; D gene unclear. This clonotype was sampled from a woman in her 50s with active or convalescent COVID-19. Sequencing was done on a sample of peripheral blood. The CDR3 loop reads CASSFTRGLNEQFF. Here the CDR3 DNA reads TGTGCCAGCAGTTTTACCCGTGGGCTCAATGAGCAGTTCTTC.